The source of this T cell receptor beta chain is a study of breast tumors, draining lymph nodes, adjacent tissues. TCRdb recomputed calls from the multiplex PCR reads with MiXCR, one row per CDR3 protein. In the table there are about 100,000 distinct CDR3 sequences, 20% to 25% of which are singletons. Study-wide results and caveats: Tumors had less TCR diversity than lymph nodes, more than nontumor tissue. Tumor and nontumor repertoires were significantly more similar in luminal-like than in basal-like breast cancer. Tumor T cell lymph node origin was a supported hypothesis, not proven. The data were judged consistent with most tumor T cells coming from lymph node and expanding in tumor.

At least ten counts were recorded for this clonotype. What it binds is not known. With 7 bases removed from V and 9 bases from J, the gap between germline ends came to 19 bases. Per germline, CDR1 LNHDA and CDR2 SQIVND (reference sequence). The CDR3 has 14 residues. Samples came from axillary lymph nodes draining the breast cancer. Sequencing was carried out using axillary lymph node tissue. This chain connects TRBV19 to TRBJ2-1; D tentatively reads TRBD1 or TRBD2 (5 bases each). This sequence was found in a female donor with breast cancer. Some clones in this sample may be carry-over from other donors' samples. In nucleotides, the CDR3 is TGTGCCAGTACCACAGCGTGGGGGATCCCTGAGCAGTTCTTC. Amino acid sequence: CASTTAWGIPEQFF.